This T cell receptor (beta chain) stems from a study of blood T cell repertoires in COVID-19 (dated by TCRdb to about 2020). About the study as a whole: The collaborator samples originated in the United States, Italy and Spain and spanned the acute and convalescent phases of COVID-19. The material from the prospective study consisted of cDNA or gDNA derived from T cells, B-cell-depleted T cells, or PBMCs. The dataset comprised deeply sampled blood TCRbeta repertoires from subjects exposed to, actively infected with, or recovered from COVID-19. The repertoires were released in a freely available public database intended as a resource for research on the immune response to SARS-CoV-2. Where HLA class I and class II types were available, the types were taken from metadata supplied by the sample provider, not from assay-based typing. A de-identified subject ID, COVID-19 status, age in years and sex were almost always included in the sample metadata. The samples were drawn from two sources: the first 160 participants of the ongoing ImmuneRACE study, and over 950 subjects contributed by 6 global collaborators. Results and caveats for the whole study, not just this receptor: The amount of clinical and demographic metadata varied by source and participant and was provided uncurated.

V loses 5 bases at its end and J loses 11 bases; junction bases beyond the gene matches: 12. In the germline V gene, CDR1 corresponds to SGHDT and CDR2 to YYEEEE. Inclusive of the bounding cysteine and phenylalanine, the CDR3 is 13 residues long. Only CDR3 DNA is held: 39 bases, read in frame from base 1. TCRbeta CDR3 regions were amplified from genomic DNA by means of the immunoSEQ Assay, a bias-controlled multiplex PCR. The source study handled its data this way. Within the assay, amplification of reference gene primers was used to estimate how many nucleated cells each sample contained. To quantify the absolute abundance of each unique TCRbeta CDR3 rearrangement, sequence reads were collapsed and filtered. For each sample, productive Simpson clonality was calculated by taking the square root of Simpson's diversity index across productive rearrangements. The clones in this table, taken by TCRdb from immuneACCESS, are in-frame only. Not every clone is retained; where verified, under half of the shortfall comes from an unresolved V gene, and the cause of the rest is unknown. The D gene and trimming were derived from the DNA, and the V and J assignments and clone size from that table. The sample has roughly 410,000 clones on record, about 87% of them singletons. In total, the top ten clones hold about 2.1% of the sample.

In Seattle, one collaborating source enrolled patients while the infection was active and tracked those patients longitudinally over the course of disease. Collaborating institutions collected whole blood in K2EDTA tubes following their own protocols. For TCRbeta analysis, collaborator samples were shipped as frozen whole blood, as isolated PBMCs, or as DNA extracted from either sample type. Worth noting for this clone: The antigen it binds to is not known. The input lacks base qualities; no much larger clone sits a single base away.

This TCR was recovered from a woman aged 55-70 years with COVID-19, enrolled during active disease. The chain uses TRBV5-6 and TRBJ1-1, with 7 junctional bases fitting TRBD1. Specimen: peripheral blood. In nucleotide form, the sequence is TGTGCCAGCAGTTGGGGGACAGACACAATGGCTTTCTTT. Translated, it gives CASSWGTDTMAFF. The CDR3 plus the reference TRBV5-6 and TRBJ1-1 genes for the other parts give the full variable domain: DAGVTQSPTHLIKTRGQQVTLRCSPKSGHDTVSWYQQALGQGPQFIFQYYEEEERQRGNFPDRFSGHQFPNYSSELNVNALLLGDSALYLCASSWGTDTMAFFGQGTRLTVV.